Only a few counts were recorded for the clone carrying this T cell receptor beta chain. No antigen is known for it. V shed 1 base and J 2 bases; nucleotides not matched to a gene: 6. The CDR3 loop spans 17 amino acids. CDR1 LGHNA and CDR2 YSLEER come from the germline V gene. PCR employed 60 Vbeta and 13 Jbeta primers. Sequencing used immunoSEQ multiplex PCR; TCRdb keeps in-frame clones, though not all of them. The sample has about 160,000 clones, more than 70% seen once. The sample comes from a study of cytomegalovirus exposure and HLA in healthy donors. Study-level background: Early release data held approximately 81 million unique TCRs from HLA-typed donors. Broader study findings: Whilst most TCR sequences proved rare, a subset of public TCRs occurred across many donors.

The receptor was derived from a man aged 30-40 years in good health and CMV-seronegative. The V call is TRBV4-3, the J call TRBJ2-3; 10 nucleotides line up with TRBD2. The source material was PBMCs. CDR3 protein: CASSQALAGKFTDTQYF. DNA of the CDR3: TGCGCCAGCAGCCAAGCACTAGCGGGAAAATTCACAGATACGCAGTATTTT.